This entry describes one TCR beta chain. Its target is not known. The source of the sample is a study of vaccination effects on CD4 cells after COVID-19. V lost 1 base to trimming and J lost 4 bases, with 8 bases between them. Germline CDR1 and CDR2: SGHRS and YFSETQ. The CDR3 covers 13 residues. The data were produced by immunoSEQ multiplex PCR, yet TCRdb's version contains in-frame clones alone and is incomplete. In the table there are 40,000 to 45,000 clones, around 78% of which are singletons. Ahead of sequencing, the ViraFEST assay grew antigen-specific CD4+ T cells using viral peptide pools. The culture ran for 10 days before CD4+ T cells were isolated. Testing of the vaccine recipients showed negative nucleocapsid antibodies and no prior SARS-CoV-2 infection.

Sequenced material: CD4+ T cells from PBMCs cultured with SARS-CoV-2 spike peptides, taken before COVID-19 vaccination. The TCR sequence derives from a human donor who received a COVID-19 vaccine. The chain couples TRBV5-1 to TRBJ1-1; D ambiguous. The CDR3 nucleotides are TGCGCCAGCAGCTTGACGCCCGCCACTGAAGCTTTCTTT. Translating gives CASSLTPATEAFF. Drawing the rest from reference TRBV5-1 and TRBJ1-1, the complete variable domain is KAGVTQTPRYLIKTRGQQVTLSCSPISGHRSVSWYQQTPGQGLQFLFEYFSETQRNKGNFPGRFSGRQFSNSRSEMNVSTLELGDSALYLCASSLTPATEAFFGQGTRLTVV.